A single sample is the source of the 7 T cell receptor beta chains below, sequenced in a study of blood T cell repertoires in COVID-19. Sequenced by immunoSEQ multiplex PCR; TCRdb stores in-frame clones only, minus some. The table includes 150,000 to 200,000 clones, less than 90% detected once. The sample comprised peripheral blood. The receptor set was obtained from a woman in her 70s with COVID-19, enrolled during active disease.

This clone has a handful of counts. The chain has TRBV7-2 and TRBJ2-3, with TRBD2 identical over 8 bases. Germline CDR1 is SGHTA and CDR2 is FQGNSA. After removal of 5 bases from V and 0 bases from J, the junction contained 4 bases not matched to a gene. There are 15 residues in the CDR3. CDR3 nucleotides: TGTGCCAGCAGCCGGGCGGGAGGAAGCACAGATACGCAGTATTTT. This encodes CASSRAGGSTDTQYF. Full variable domain (missing parts from reference TRBV7-2 and TRBJ2-3): GAGVSQSPSNKVTEKGKDVELRCDPISGHTALYWYRQSLGQGLEFLIYFQGNSAPDKSGLPSDRFSAERTGGSVSTLTIQRTQQEDSAVYLCASSRAGGSTDTQYFGPGTRLTVL.

This clone was counted a single time. The rearrangement uses TRBV25-1 and TRBJ2-5; 7 positions agree with TRBD2. The trim removed 4 bases at V and 2 bases at J, leaving 4 bases unmatched. This CDR3 spans 14 amino acids. Germline CDR1 MGHDK, CDR2 SYGVNS. CDR3 residues: CASSGGGVQETQYF. The CDR3 coding sequence is TGTGCCAGCAGTGGGGGGGGTGTACAAGAGACCCAGTACTTC.

The rearrangement joins TRBV2 to TRBJ1-6; maybe TRBD1 (6 bases). This CDR3 has 15 amino acids. CDR1 and CDR2 from the germline V gene are SNHLY and FYNNEI. Trimming pared 7 bases from V and 9 bases from J, leaving 19 bases between. In DNA form, the CDR3 reads TGTGCCAGCATCCGAACGGGGACACGGGGTTCACCCCTCCACTTT. It translates to CASIRTGTRGSPLHF.

The V call is TRBV19, the J call TRBJ1-1; D is undetermined. CDR1 and CDR2 (germline): LNHDA, SQIVND (reference sequence). CDR3 length: 11 residues. V was shortened by 7 bases and J by 1 base, with 4 bases between the two germline ends. CDR3 in amino acids: CASNRNTEAFF. The CDR3 DNA is TGTGCCAGTAACAGGAACACTGAAGCTTTCTTT. Filled out from reference TRBV19 and TRBJ1-1, the complete variable domain reads DGGITQSPKYLFRKEGQNVTLSCEQNLNHDAMYWYRQDPGQGLRLIYYSQIVNDFQKGDIAEGYSVSREKKESFPLTVTSAQKNPTAFYLCASNRNTEAFFGQGTRLTVV.

This clone was seen once. This rearrangement joins TRBV5-1 to TRBJ2-7, with 8 nucleotides matching TRBD1. Germline values: CDR1 SGHRS, CDR2 YFSETQ. CDR3 size: 16 residues. The junction had 9 bases not matched to a gene; V was cut back by 3 bases and J by 1 base. CDR3 DNA sequence: TGCGCCAGCAGCTATAATACCGGGACAGGATCCTACGAGCAGTACTTC. Its translation is CASSYNTGTGSYEQYF. Drawing the rest from reference TRBV5-1 and TRBJ2-7, the complete variable domain is KAGVTQTPRYLIKTRGQQVTLSCSPISGHRSVSWYQQTPGQGLQFLFEYFSETQRNKGNFPGRFSGRQFSNSRSEMNVSTLELGDSALYLCASSYNTGTGSYEQYFGPGTRLTVT.

The CDR3 coding sequence is TGTGCCAGCAGCCAAGGAGACAGGGACGAAGACGAGCAGTACTTC. It specifies CASSQGDRDEDEQYF. The chain combines TRBV4-2 with TRBJ2-7; 7 nucleotides align to TRBD1. The CDR3 has 15 amino acids. V shed 1 base, J shed 5 bases, and the junction held 8 bases outside the gene matches. The germline V gene encodes CDR1 LGHNA and CDR2 YNFKEQ.

The sample holds one count of this clone. The chain joins TRBV19 to TRBJ1-2; D is unresolved. The CDR3 consists of 17 residues. The germline V gene has CDR1 LNHDA and CDR2 SQIVND (reference sequence). The ends were cut back, 5 bases at V and 0 bases at J, with 19 bases in the middle. The CDR3 DNA follows: TGTGCCAGTAGTTCTGGGAGTTTTTTTGGCGCTAACTATGGCTACACCTTC. Translating it yields CASSSGSFFGANYGYTF.